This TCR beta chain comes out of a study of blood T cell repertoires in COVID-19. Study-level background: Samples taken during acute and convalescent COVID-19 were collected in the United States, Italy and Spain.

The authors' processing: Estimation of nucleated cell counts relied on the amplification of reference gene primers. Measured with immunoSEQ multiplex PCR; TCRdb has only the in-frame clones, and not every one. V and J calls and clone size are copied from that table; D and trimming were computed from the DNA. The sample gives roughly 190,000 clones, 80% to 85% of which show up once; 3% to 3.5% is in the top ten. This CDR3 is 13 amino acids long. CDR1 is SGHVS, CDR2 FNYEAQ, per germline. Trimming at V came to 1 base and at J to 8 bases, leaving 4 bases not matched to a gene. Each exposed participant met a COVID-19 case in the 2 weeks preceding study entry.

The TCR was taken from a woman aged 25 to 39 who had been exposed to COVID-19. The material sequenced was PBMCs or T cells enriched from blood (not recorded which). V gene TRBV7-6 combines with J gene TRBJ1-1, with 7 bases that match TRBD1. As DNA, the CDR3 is TGTGCCAGCAGCTTAGGGGGACAGCTCGAAGCTTTCTTT. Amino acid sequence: CASSLGGQLEAFF. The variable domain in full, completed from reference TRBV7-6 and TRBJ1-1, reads GAGVSQSPRYKVTKRGQDVALRCDPISGHVSLYWYRQALGQGPEFLTYFNYEAQQDKSGLPNDRFSAERPEGSISTLTIQRTEQRDSAMYRCASSLGGQLEAFFGQGTRLTVV.